The clone carrying this T cell receptor beta chain was found a few times. CDR3 length: 14 amino acids. V was clipped by 6 bases and J by 8 bases; unmatched bases: 4. The germline CDR1 and CDR2 sequences are SGHTA and FQGTGA. The data stem from a study of PD-L1 blockade in urothelial cancer. Across the whole study: Prior regimens of chemotherapy numbered 0 to 3 per patient.

Every PCR was spiked with synthetic TCR analog templates. Libraries were prepared by immunoSEQ multiplex PCR; TCRdb keeps only in-frame clonotypes and omits some of them. The repertoire holds about 50,000 clones, with 87% as singletons. This receptor was taken from a man aged 55-75 years with urothelial cancer. The chain employs TRBV7-3 and TRBJ1-6, with 10 bases identical to TRBD1. This specimen consisted of PBMCs, obtained around atezolizumab (anti-PD-L1) treatment. The CDR3 is CASSPGTGDSPLHF. Written as DNA, the CDR3 is TGTGCCAGCAGTCCTGGGACAGGGGATTCACCCCTCCACTTT.